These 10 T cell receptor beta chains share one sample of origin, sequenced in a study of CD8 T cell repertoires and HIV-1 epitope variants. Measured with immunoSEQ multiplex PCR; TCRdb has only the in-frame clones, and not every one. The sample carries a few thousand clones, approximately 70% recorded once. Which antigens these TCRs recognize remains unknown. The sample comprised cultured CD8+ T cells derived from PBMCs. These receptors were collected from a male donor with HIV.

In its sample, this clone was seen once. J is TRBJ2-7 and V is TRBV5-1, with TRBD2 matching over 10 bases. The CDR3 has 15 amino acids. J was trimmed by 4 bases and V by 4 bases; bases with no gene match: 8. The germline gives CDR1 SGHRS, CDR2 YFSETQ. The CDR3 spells CASSEEPGLAYEQYF. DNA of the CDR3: TGCGCCAGCAGCGAAGAACCGGGACTAGCGTACGAGCAGTACTTC.

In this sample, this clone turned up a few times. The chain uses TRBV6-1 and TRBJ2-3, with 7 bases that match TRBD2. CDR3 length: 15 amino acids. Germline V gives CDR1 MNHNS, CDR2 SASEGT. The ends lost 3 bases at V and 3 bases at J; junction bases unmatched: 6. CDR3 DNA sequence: TGTGCCAGCAGTGATAGGTGGGAGGGAACAGATACGCAGTATTTT. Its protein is CASSDRWEGTDTQYF.

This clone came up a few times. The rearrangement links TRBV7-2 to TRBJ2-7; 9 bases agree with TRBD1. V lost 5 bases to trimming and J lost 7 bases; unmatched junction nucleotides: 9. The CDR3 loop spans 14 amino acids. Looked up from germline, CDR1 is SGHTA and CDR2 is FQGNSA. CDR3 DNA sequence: TGTGCCAGCAGCCATATAGCAGGGACAGGGGAGCAGTACTTC. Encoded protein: CASSHIAGTGEQYF.

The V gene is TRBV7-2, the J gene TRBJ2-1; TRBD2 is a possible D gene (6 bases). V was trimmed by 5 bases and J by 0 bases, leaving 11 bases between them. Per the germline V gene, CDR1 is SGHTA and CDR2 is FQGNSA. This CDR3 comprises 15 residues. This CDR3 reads CASSPSDYSYNEQFF. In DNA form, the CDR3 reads TGTGCCAGCAGCCCTAGCGACTACTCCTACAATGAGCAGTTCTTC.

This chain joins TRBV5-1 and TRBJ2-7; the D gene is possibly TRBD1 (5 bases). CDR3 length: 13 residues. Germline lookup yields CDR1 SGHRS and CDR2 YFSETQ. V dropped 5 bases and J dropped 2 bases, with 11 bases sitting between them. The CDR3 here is CASRPDSTYEQYF. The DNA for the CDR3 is TGCGCCAGCAGACCCGACAGTACCTACGAGCAGTACTTC. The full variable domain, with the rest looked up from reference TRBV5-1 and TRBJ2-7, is KAGVTQTPRYLIKTRGQQVTLSCSPISGHRSVSWYQQTPGQGLQFLFEYFSETQRNKGNFPGRFSGRQFSNSRSEMNVSTLELGDSALYLCASRPDSTYEQYFGPGTRLTVT.

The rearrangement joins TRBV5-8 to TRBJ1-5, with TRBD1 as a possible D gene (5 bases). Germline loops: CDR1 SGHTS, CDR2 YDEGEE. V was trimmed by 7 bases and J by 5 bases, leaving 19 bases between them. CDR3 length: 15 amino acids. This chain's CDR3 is CASPTGLGQDQPQHF. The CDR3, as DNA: TGTGCCAGCCCTACTGGTCTGGGGCAAGATCAGCCCCAGCATTTT.

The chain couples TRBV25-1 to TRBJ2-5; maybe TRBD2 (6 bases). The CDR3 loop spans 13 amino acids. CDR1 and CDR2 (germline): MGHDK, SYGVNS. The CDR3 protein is CAPAGIGGETQYF. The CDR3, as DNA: TGTGCTCCCGCCGGAATCGGGGGAGAGACCCAGTACTTC.

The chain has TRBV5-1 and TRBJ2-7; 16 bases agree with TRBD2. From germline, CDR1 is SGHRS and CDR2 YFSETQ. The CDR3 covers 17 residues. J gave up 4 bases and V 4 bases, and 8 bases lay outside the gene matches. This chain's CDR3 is CASSLGLAGGGEYEQYF. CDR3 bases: TGCGCCAGCAGCCTGGGACTAGCGGGAGGGGGTGAGTACGAGCAGTACTTC.

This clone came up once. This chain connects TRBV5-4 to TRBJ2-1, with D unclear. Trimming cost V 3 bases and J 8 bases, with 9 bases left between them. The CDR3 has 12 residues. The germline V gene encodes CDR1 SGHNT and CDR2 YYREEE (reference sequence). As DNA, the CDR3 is TGTGCCAGCAGCTCTTCGGCCTATGAGCAGTTCTTC. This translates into CASSSSAYEQFF.

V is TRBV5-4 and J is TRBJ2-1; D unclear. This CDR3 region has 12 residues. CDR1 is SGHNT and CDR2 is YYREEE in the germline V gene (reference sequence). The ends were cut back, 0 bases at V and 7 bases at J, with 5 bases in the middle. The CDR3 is CASSLVENEQFF. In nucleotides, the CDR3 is TGTGCCAGCAGCTTGGTAGAGAATGAGCAGTTCTTC.